This is a list of T cell receptor beta chains from one sample in a study of long-term antiretroviral therapy in people with HIV. Here immunoSEQ multiplex PCR was the method, and the copy in TCRdb shows in-frame clones only, minus some. This sample carries 20,000 to 25,000 clones, 85% to 95% of them seen once, and the ten largest clones take around 7.1%. Sequencing used unsorted PBMCs, obtained 4.4 years after starting antiretroviral therapy. These receptors came from a woman between 50 and 59 years old with HIV. CDR3s include the opening cysteine and the closing phenylalanine or tryptophan.

len	v_gene	j_gene	CDR3aa
17	TRBV7-2	TRBJ2-6	CASSADRALGGANVLTF
15	TRBV5-1	TRBJ2-3	CASSLASGSTDTQYF
13	TRBV4-2	TRBJ1-1	CASSDGGITEAFF
16	TRBV19	TRBJ2-6	CASTPLRGSGANVLTF
12	TRBV6-6	TRBJ2-3	CAGGGSTDTQYF
12	TRBV19	TRBJ2-4	CASSTRQGAIYF
13	TRBV5-4	TRBJ2-5	CASSRRLGETQYF
14	TRBV7-9	TRBJ2-3	CASSLGSYTDTQYF
14	TRBV7-3	TRBJ2-2	CASSLTGGTGELFF
13	TRBV2	TRBJ1-2	CASSETTSGGYTF
18	TRBV5-1	TRBJ2-6	CASSWWTGQFSGANVLTF
17	TRBV5-1	TRBJ2-1	CASSFPMSGGSYNEQFF
14	TRBV7-2	TRBJ1-5	CASSLRQGGQPQHF
16	TRBV27	TRBJ1-4	CASRGTEQGMSEKLFF
14	TRBV6-5	TRBJ1-6	CASSWTVDNSPLHF
12	TRBV7-9	TRBJ1-3	CASSFGENTIYF
15	TRBV19	TRBJ2-4	CASSIGGGAKNIQYF
15	TRBV7-6	TRBJ2-5	CASSQISGEPVSQYF
13	TRBV19	TRBJ1-1	CASSIRVNTEAFF
15	TRBV19	TRBJ2-1	CASSMEGGTYNEQFF
15	TRBV7-9	TRBJ2-6	CASSLSSLRANVLTF
14	TRBV9	TRBJ1-6	CASNRGQSPSPLHF
12	TRBV7-8	TRBJ2-7	CASSRQGYEQYF
16	TRBV5-1	TRBJ1-6	CASSLDIQGTNSPLHF
14	TRBV5-4	TRBJ1-1	CASSERGGDTEAFF
12	TRBV12-5	TRBJ1-6	CASGYGARALHF
14	TRBV27	TRBJ1-2	CASSIFGQGSPYTF
13	TRBV7-2	TRBJ2-1	CASSLEGATRGFF
13	TRBV19	TRBJ1-4	CASTVRDGEKLFF
13	TRBV30	TRBJ1-1	CAWMADRNTEAFF
14	TRBV15	TRBJ2-7	CATSRDLAGLEQYF
16	TRBV7-3	TRBJ2-3	CASSSGTSGGIDTQYF
14	TRBV5-1	TRBJ2-1	CASSLEAVYNEQFF
18	TRBV5-1	TRBJ2-7	CASSLDPPAGTGKDEQYF
17	TRBV6-4	TRBJ2-6	CASSDSGGSPGANVLTF
15	TRBV27	TRBJ1-1	CASSLMGTGGSGAFF
14	TRBV4-2	TRBJ2-7	CASSARDRGYEQYF
15	TRBV2	TRBJ1-1	CASNDRDRGSTEAFF
14	TRBV11-2	TRBJ2-1	CASSLQGFHNEQFF
14	TRBV6-5	TRBJ1-6	CASRETYPNSPLHF
14	TRBV19	TRBJ2-5	CASSIKGPRETQYF
14	TRBV7-3	TRBJ1-1	CASSLNRMNTEAFF
14	TRBV6-5	TRBJ1-4	CASSYGDSGEKLFF
15	TRBV5-6	TRBJ1-1	CASSSRTGMGTEAFF
12	TRBV5-4	TRBJ1-2	CASSLGVDGYTF
15	TRBV7-2	TRBJ2-7	CASSSPGLAVYEQYF
14	TRBV27	TRBJ2-3	CASSPRVQSDTQYF
12	TRBV28	TRBJ2-7	CASSLGGPEQYF
15	TRBV6-5	TRBJ2-3	CASGPGYLSTDTQYF
13	TRBV9	TRBJ2-7	CASSVVNRAEQYF
18	TRBV5-1	TRBJ2-6	CASSLGQGASSGANVLTF
14	TRBV11-3	TRBJ2-3	CASSEMGPTDTQYF
13	TRBV12-5	TRBJ1-2	CASGRDRGLGYTF
13	TRBV7-3	TRBJ2-3	CASRFPGGDTQYF
15	TRBV7-8	TRBJ1-2	CASSLALGQGGGYTF
15	TRBV6-5	TRBJ2-7	CASSRAGGQGGEQYF
14	TRBV25-1	TRBJ1-2	CASSEYEGGRGYTF
15	TRBV11-2	TRBJ2-1	CASSLMYGGLNEQFF
15	TRBV4-2	TRBJ2-1	CASSQDTRRGGEQFF